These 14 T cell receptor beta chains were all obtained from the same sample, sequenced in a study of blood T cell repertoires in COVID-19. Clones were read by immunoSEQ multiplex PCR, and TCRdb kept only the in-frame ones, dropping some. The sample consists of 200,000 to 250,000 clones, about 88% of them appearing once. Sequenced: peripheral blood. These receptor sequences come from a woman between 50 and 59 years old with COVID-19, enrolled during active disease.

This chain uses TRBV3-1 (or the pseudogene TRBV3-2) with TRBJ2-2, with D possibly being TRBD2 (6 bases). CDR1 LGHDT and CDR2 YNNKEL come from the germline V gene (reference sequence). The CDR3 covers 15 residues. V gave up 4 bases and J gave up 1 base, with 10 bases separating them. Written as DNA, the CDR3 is TGTGCCAGCAGCCTTGGACTACAGAACACCGGGGAGCTGTTTTTT. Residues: CASSLGLQNTGELFF.

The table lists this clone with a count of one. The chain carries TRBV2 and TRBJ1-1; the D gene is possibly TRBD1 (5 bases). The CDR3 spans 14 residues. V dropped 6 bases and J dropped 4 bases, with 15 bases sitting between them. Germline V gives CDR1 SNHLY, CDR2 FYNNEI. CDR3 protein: CASSQGPGGTEAFF. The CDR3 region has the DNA TGTGCCAGCAGCCAAGGACCGGGGGGCACTGAAGCTTTCTTT. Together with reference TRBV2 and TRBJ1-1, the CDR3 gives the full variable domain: EPEVTQTPSHQVTQMGQEVILRCVPISNHLYFYWYRQILGQKVEFLVSFYNNEISEKSEIFDDQFSVERPDGSNFTLKIRSTKLEDSAMYFCASSQGPGGTEAFFGQGTRLTVV.

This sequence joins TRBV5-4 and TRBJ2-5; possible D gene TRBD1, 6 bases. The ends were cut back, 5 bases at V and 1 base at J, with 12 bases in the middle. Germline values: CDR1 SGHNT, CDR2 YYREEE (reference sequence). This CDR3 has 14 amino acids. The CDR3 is CASSSRDTQETQYF. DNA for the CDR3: TGTGCCAGCAGTTCCCGGGACACCCAAGAGACCCAGTACTTC.

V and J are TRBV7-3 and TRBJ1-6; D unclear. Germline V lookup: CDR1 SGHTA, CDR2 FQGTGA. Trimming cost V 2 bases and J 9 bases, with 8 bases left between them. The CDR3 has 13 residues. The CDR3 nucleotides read TGTGCCAGCAGCTTAGAAGCCGGTTCACCCCTCCACTTT. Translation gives CASSLEAGSPLHF.

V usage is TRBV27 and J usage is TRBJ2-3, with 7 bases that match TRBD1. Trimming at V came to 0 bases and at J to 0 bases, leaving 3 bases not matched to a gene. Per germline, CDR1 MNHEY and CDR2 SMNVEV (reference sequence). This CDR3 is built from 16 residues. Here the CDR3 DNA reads TGTGCCAGCAGTTTATCGGACAGGTTTAGCACAGATACGCAGTATTTT. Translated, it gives CASSLSDRFSTDTQYF.

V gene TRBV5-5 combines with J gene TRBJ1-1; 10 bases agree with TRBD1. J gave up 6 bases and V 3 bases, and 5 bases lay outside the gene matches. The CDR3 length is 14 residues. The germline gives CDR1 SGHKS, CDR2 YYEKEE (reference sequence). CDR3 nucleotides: TGTGCCAGCAGCTACTGGACAGGGGGAGCTGAAGCTTTCTTT. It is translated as CASSYWTGGAEAFF.

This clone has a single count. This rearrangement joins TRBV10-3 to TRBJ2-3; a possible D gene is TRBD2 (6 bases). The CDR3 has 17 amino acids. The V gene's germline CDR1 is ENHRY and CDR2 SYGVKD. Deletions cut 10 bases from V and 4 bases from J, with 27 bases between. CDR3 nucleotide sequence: TGTGCCACACTGAGGGAGGTGACGTCGCCAGGCGCAGATACGCAGTATTTT. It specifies CATLREVTSPGADTQYF.

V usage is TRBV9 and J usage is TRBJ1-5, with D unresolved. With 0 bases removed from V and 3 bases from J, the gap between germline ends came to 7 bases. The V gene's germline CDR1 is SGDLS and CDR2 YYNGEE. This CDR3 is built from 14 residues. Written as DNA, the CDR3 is TGTGCCAGCAGCGTAGGCGGCGTCAATCAGCCCCAGCATTTT. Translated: CASSVGGVNQPQHF.

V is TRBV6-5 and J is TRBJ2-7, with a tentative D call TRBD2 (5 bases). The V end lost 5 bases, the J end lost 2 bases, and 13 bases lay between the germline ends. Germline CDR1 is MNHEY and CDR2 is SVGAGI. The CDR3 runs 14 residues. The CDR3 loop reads CASSQTGVAYEQYV. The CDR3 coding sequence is TGTGCCAGCAGTCAGACCGGGGTGGCCTACGAGCAGTACGTC.

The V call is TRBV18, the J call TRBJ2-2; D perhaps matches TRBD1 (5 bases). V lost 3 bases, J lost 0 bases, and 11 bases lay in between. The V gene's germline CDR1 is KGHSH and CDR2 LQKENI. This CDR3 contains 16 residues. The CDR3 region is CASSPLKGSNTGELFF. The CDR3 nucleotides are TGTGCCAGCTCACCGTTGAAGGGGTCGAACACCGGGGAGCTGTTTTTT. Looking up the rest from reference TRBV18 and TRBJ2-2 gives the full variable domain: NAGVMQNPRHLVRRRGQEARLRCSPMKGHSHVYWYRQLPEEGLKFMVYLQKENIIDESGMPKERFSAEFPKEGPSILRIQQVVRGDSAAYFCASSPLKGSNTGELFFGEGSRLTVL.

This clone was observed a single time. The CDR3 sequence: CASSWRGLAAGELFF. CDR3 DNA: TGTGCCAGCAGCTGGCGGGGGTTGGCGGCCGGGGAGCTGTTTTTT. V gene TRBV6-2 or TRBV6-3 combines with J gene TRBJ2-2, with 7 bases matching TRBD2. This CDR3 has 15 amino acids. The germline V gene has CDR1 MNHEY and CDR2 SVGEGT. After removal of 6 bases from V and 6 bases from J, the junction contained 10 bases not matched to a gene.

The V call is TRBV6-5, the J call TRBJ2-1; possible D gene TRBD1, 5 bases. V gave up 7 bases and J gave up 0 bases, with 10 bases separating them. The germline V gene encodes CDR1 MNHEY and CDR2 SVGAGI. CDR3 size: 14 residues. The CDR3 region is CASIPGYSYNEQFF. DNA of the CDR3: TGTGCCAGCATACCAGGGTACTCCTACAATGAGCAGTTCTTC.

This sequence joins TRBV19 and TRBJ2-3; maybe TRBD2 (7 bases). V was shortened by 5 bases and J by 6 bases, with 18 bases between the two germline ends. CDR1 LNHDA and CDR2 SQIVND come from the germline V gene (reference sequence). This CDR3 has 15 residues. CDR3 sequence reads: CASSEGGGLGDTQYF. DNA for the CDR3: TGTGCCAGTAGTGAAGGGGGGGGCCTGGGTGATACGCAGTATTTT.

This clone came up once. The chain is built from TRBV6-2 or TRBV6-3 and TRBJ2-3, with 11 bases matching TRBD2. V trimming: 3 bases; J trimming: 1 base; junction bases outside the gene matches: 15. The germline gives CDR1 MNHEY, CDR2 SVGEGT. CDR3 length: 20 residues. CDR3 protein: CASSYLTGTSGTRGTDTQYF. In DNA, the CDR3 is TGTGCCAGCAGTTATTTAACCGGGACTAGCGGTACGAGGGGCACAGATACGCAGTATTTT.